A single sample is the source of the 25 T cell receptor beta chains below, sequenced in a study of shared clonotypes between healthy human individuals. Measured with immunoSEQ multiplex PCR; TCRdb has only the in-frame clones, and not every one. Of around 330,000 clones in the sample, around 67% were seen once. Sequenced material: memory CD4+ T cells sorted from blood. Subset described: CD45RA-negative fraction. The receptor set was obtained from a man aged 25-45 years in good health.

This clone appeared once. The chain employs TRBV11-2 and TRBJ1-5, with a weak D call TRBD1 (5 bases). Germline loops: CDR1 SGHAT, CDR2 FQNNGV. This CDR3 spans 14 amino acids. Deletions cut 5 bases from V and 7 bases from J, with 15 bases between. The chain's CDR3 is CASSRDGSWQPQHF. In nucleotides, the CDR3 is TGTGCCAGCAGCCGGGACGGTTCGTGGCAGCCCCAGCATTTT.

J is TRBJ2-5 and V is TRBV19; 9 nucleotides match TRBD2. This CDR3 has 16 residues. From germline, CDR1 is LNHDA and CDR2 SQIVND (reference sequence). V shed 5 bases and J 5 bases; nucleotides not matched to a gene: 12. The CDR3 DNA sequence: TGTGCCAGTAGTTTTCTAGCGGGGCCCGCCGGGGAGACCCAGTACTTC. Encoded protein: CASSFLAGPAGETQYF.

This clone came up once. The chain couples TRBV19 to TRBJ1-3; D possibly corresponds to TRBD1 (6 bases). V lost 8 bases to trimming and J lost 0 bases, with 11 bases between them. The CDR3 loop spans 14 amino acids. The V gene's germline CDR1 is LNHDA and CDR2 SQIVND (reference sequence). CDR3 loop: CASGTLFSGNTIYF. The CDR3 DNA follows: TGTGCCAGTGGGACACTTTTCTCTGGAAACACCATATATTTT. The whole variable domain, filled in from reference TRBV19 and TRBJ1-3, reads DGGITQSPKYLFRKEGQNVTLSCEQNLNHDAMYWYRQDPGQGLRLIYYSQIVNDFQKGDIAEGYSVSREKKESFPLTVTSAQKNPTAFYLCASGTLFSGNTIYFGEGSWLTVV.

The chain carries TRBV5-1 and TRBJ2-5; 11 bases line up with TRBD1. Germline trimming cut 4 bases from V and 5 bases from J; bases unmatched to any gene: 4. The CDR3 has 14 residues. CDR1 and CDR2 from the germline V gene are SGHRS and YFSETQ. CDR3 sequence (DNA): TGCGCCAGCAGCCCCGGGACAGGGGGGGAGACCCAGTACTTC. It yields the protein CASSPGTGGETQYF.

The chain couples TRBV5-6 to TRBJ1-5; 7 bases fit TRBD1. J was trimmed by 0 bases and V by 3 bases; bases with no gene match: 3. Germline V gene lookup returns CDR1 SGHDT and CDR2 YYEEEE. The CDR3 length is 15 residues. CDR3 amino acids: CASSWGTDSNQPQHF. CDR3 bases: TGTGCCAGCAGCTGGGGGACAGATAGCAATCAGCCCCAGCATTTT.

A note on this clone: A read error is the likely source, as a far larger clone sits one nucleotide away. This chain links TRBV10-3 with TRBJ2-3; D gene ambiguous. CDR1 is ENHRY and CDR2 is SYGVKD in the germline V gene. This CDR3 spans 14 amino acids. The CDR3 sequence: CAISDYSYTDMQYF. The CDR3, as DNA: TGTGCCATCAGTGATTACAGTTACACAGATATGCAGTATTTT.

The chain uses TRBV7-2 and TRBJ1-4; 7 bases map to TRBD1. Germline V lookup: CDR1 SGHTA, CDR2 FQGNSA. This CDR3 is built from 15 residues. V lost 4 bases, J lost 7 bases, and 9 bases stayed unmatched. The DNA of the CDR3 is TGTGCCAGCAGCTCCCAGACAGGGATAAGTGAAAAACTGTTTTTT. Translation gives CASSSQTGISEKLFF. The complete variable domain, with remaining parts taken from reference TRBV7-2 and TRBJ1-4, reads GAGVSQSPSNKVTEKGKDVELRCDPISGHTALYWYRQSLGQGLEFLIYFQGNSAPDKSGLPSDRFSAERTGGSVSTLTIQRTQQEDSAVYLCASSSQTGISEKLFFGSGTQLSVL.

This clone was detected many times. This chain links TRBV7-2 with TRBJ1-1; D is unclear. V lost 3 bases, J lost 3 bases, and 11 bases lay in between. The CDR3 has 14 amino acids. CDR1 is SGHTA and CDR2 is FQGNSA in the germline V gene. The CDR3 DNA follows: TGTGCCAGCAGCTTGGGAGCATACGACACTGAAGCTTTCTTT. It is translated as CASSLGAYDTEAFF.

The CDR3 loop reads CASSLGTTTEGETQYF. CDR3 bases: TGTGCCAGCAGCTTAGGGACGACGACCGAGGGGGAGACCCAGTACTTC. The chain carries TRBV7-9 and TRBJ2-5, with D perhaps being TRBD1 or TRBD2 (5 bases each). The CDR3 covers 16 residues. The V end was cut by 1 base, the J end by 5 bases, with 17 bases between. Germline CDR1 reads SEHNR; CDR2 reads FQNEAQ (reference sequence).

V is TRBV6-5 and J is TRBJ2-1; 7 nucleotides agree with TRBD1. In germline, CDR1 is MNHEY, CDR2 SVGAGI. The CDR3 is made up of 15 amino acids. V shed 2 bases and J 5 bases; nucleotides not matched to a gene: 6. The CDR3: CASSYAPGQNNEQFF. The CDR3 region has the DNA TGTGCCAGCAGTTACGCCCCGGGACAGAACAATGAGCAGTTCTTC.

The table lists this clone with many counts. In DNA form, the CDR3 reads TGTGCAAGTCGCTTATTTCGGAATAGCAATCAGCCCCAGCATTTT. It yields the protein CASRLFRNSNQPQHF. J is TRBJ1-5 and V is TRBV12-2. TRBV12-2 is marked as a pseudogene. This CDR3 has 15 residues.

This chain joins TRBV7-9 and TRBJ1-3, with unresolved D. V was clipped by 2 bases and J by 3 bases, with 2 bases between them. The CDR3 has 12 amino acids. Germline V gene data show CDR1 as SEHNR and CDR2 as FQNEAQ (reference sequence). In DNA form, the CDR3 reads TGTGCCAGCAGCTTAATTGGAAACACCATATATTTT. Protein: CASSLIGNTIYF.

The J gene is TRBJ2-1, the V gene TRBV28; TRBD2 matches 16 bases. Trimming at V came to 7 bases and at J to 8 bases, leaving 11 bases not matched to a gene. This CDR3 region has 17 residues. Germline values: CDR1 MDHEN, CDR2 SYDVKM. The CDR3 sequence: CASTPSGLAGGSYEQFF. DNA of the CDR3: TGTGCCAGCACCCCCTCGGGACTAGCGGGAGGGTCCTATGAGCAGTTCTTC.

The rearrangement uses TRBV18 and TRBJ2-7, with 9 bases fitting TRBD1. After removal of 5 bases from V and 5 bases from J, the junction contained 7 bases not matched to a gene. Germline CDR1 and CDR2: KGHSH and LQKENI. The CDR3 sequence is 14 residues long. The CDR3 protein is CASSTGGEHDEQYF. The CDR3 bases are TGTGCCAGCTCAACAGGGGGCGAACACGACGAGCAGTACTTC.

The V call is TRBV10-3, the J call TRBJ1-5; D is uncertain. V dropped 4 bases and J dropped 7 bases, with 11 bases sitting between them. This CDR3 has 13 residues. Germline lookup yields CDR1 ENHRY and CDR2 SYGVKD. Here the CDR3 DNA reads TGTGCCATCAGTGGGGTAGGTAACCAGCCCCAGCATTTT. Amino acid sequence: CAISGVGNQPQHF.

This chain uses TRBV5-4 with TRBJ2-7; either TRBD1 or TRBD2 may supply D (5 bases each). The CDR3 extends over 17 amino acids. Trimming shortened V by 3 bases and J by 3 bases, and 22 bases separated the two germline ends. Germline CDR1 and CDR2: SGHNT and YYREEE (reference sequence). CDR3 residues: CASSWGIAQIDNYEQYF. DNA of the CDR3: TGTGCCAGCAGCTGGGGGATCGCTCAGATAGACAACTACGAGCAGTACTTC.

The chain joins TRBV5-1 to TRBJ2-3, with D tentatively TRBD1 (5 bases). Trimming cost V 0 bases and J 5 bases, with 16 bases left between them. Germline V gene sequence: CDR1 SGHRS, CDR2 YFSETQ. This CDR3 spans 16 amino acids. The CDR3 nucleotides read TGCGCCAGCAGCTTGGCCGGCAGGGTGGGGCGAGATACGCAGTATTTT. Protein: CASSLAGRVGRDTQYF.

This clone appeared once. The CDR3 reads CASSKDALGSGANVLTF. Written as DNA, the CDR3 is TGTGCCAGTAGCAAGGACGCACTCGGCTCTGGGGCCAACGTCCTGACTTTC. V gene TRBV19 combines with J gene TRBJ2-6; no reliable D call. CDR3 length equals 17 residues. Germline CDR1 reads LNHDA; CDR2 reads SQIVND (reference sequence). V dropped 6 bases and J dropped 0 bases, with 15 bases sitting between them.

The genes are TRBV18 and TRBJ2-5; D may correspond to TRBD1 or TRBD2 (5 bases each). This CDR3 spans 14 amino acids. V was shortened by 3 bases and J by 5 bases, with 13 bases between the two germline ends. Germline V CDR1 and CDR2: KGHSH, LQKENI. CDR3 sequence: CASSPAGSLETQYF. CDR3 DNA: TGTGCCAGCTCACCCGCAGGGAGTTTGGAGACCCAGTACTTC.

This chain connects TRBV5-1 to TRBJ2-3; D uncertain. Germline V gene data show CDR1 as SGHRS and CDR2 as YFSETQ. Trimming left V 0 bases short and J 2 bases short, with 10 bases between. The CDR3 loop spans 15 amino acids. The chain's CDR3 is CASSLVRAVTDTQYF. In nucleotides, the CDR3 is TGCGCCAGCAGCTTGGTTCGCGCAGTCACAGATACGCAGTATTTT.

This chain links TRBV5-1 with TRBJ1-2, with no clear D. V was trimmed by 6 bases and J by 1 base, leaving 19 bases between them. The CDR3 is 16 residues long. Germline V CDR1 and CDR2: SGHRS, YFSETQ. The CDR3 nucleotides read TGCGCCAGCAACCCCACCTTAGGTCCCGGTAACTATGGCTACACCTTC. Translated: CASNPTLGPGNYGYTF.

The V call is TRBV14, the J call TRBJ1-2; no clear D gene. V lost 1 base, J lost 4 bases, and 4 bases lay in between. Germline V gives CDR1 SGHDN, CDR2 FVKESK. CDR3 length: 12 amino acids. The CDR3 bases are TGTGCCAGCAGCCAAGGATTCTATGGCTACACCTTC. Amino acids: CASSQGFYGYTF.

V and J are TRBV5-1 and TRBJ2-3; no reliable D call. The CDR3 is 13 residues long. V was shortened by 4 bases and J by 4 bases, with 10 bases between the two germline ends. Germline assignment: CDR1 SGHRS and CDR2 YFSETQ. In DNA, the CDR3 is TGCGCCAGCAGCGTCAGAGAGTCAGATACGCAGTATTTT. Translation: CASSVRESDTQYF.

The rearrangement uses TRBV21-1 and TRBJ1-1; the table's D call, TRBD1, has no DNA check behind it. TRBV21-1 is designated a pseudogene. The CDR3 spans 18 residues. CDR3 region: CASSKALRQGSRDTEAFF. The CDR3 coding sequence is TGTGCCAGCAGCAAAGCGCTTAGGCAGGGGAGTCGGGACACTGAAGCTTTCTTT.

V and J are TRBV11-2 and TRBJ2-1; 8 positions agree with TRBD2. CDR1 and CDR2 (germline): SGHAT, FQNNGV. V trimming: 5 bases; J trimming: 3 bases; junction bases outside the gene matches: 12. There are 17 residues in the CDR3. CDR3 loop: CASSTTSEEWFYNEQFF. The CDR3 region has the DNA TGTGCCAGCAGCACGACTAGCGAAGAGTGGTTCTACAATGAGCAGTTCTTC.